A selection of T cell receptor beta chains follows, all from one sample in a study of regulatory T cells in long-lasting Graves disease. Each CDR3 protein is one row after TCRdb ran MiXCR on the multiplex PCR reads. The sample comprises about 310,000 distinct CDR3 sequences, under 20% of which are singletons, and about 39% rests with the top ten. Sequencing used peripheral blood mononuclear cells (PBMCs), obtained at new diagnosis, from a patient treated with antithyroid drugs. These receptors were taken from a female donor with Graves disease. CDR3s include the opening cysteine and the closing phenylalanine or tryptophan. A D gene is named only where the DNA matches it firmly. Clone size is given as once, few, many, or a class for an expanded clone.

many TRBJ2-1 NA TRBV5-1 CASTDRTHEQFF TGCGCCAGCACAGATCGAACTCATGAGCAGTTCTTC
few TRBJ2-4 TRBD2 TRBV6-1 CASSPSGSVKNIQYF TGTGCCAGCAGTCCGAGCGGGAGTGTCAAAAACATTCAGTACTTC
many TRBJ2-1 TRBD2 TRBV11-3 CASSKGRPGGADNEQFF TGTGCCAGCAGCAAGGGCCGCCCGGGAGGAGCGGACAATGAGCAGTTCTTC
many TRBJ2-1 TRBD1 TRBV11-3 CASSSRLTGGTYNEQFF TGTGCCAGCAGCTCGAGGTTGACAGGGGGGACCTACAATGAGCAGTTCTTC
many TRBJ1-2 NA TRBV6-5 CASSYFGGENYGYTF TGTGCCAGCAGTTACTTCGGGGGAGAAAACTATGGCTACACCTTC
many TRBJ1-5 NA TRBV7-9 CASSSQGNQPQHF TGTGCCAGCAGCTCACAGGGAAATCAGCCCCAGCATTTT
few TRBJ2-7 NA TRBV9 CASSVGAGITYEQYF TGTGCCAGCAGCGTAGGGGCGGGAATAACCTACGAGCAGTACTTC
few TRBJ2-1 NA TRBV14 CASSQEVAGNYNEQFF TGTGCCAGCAGCCAAGAAGTGGCGGGGAACTACAATGAGCAGTTCTTC
many TRBJ2-5 TRBD2 TRBV6-5 CASSYGGTSAKTQYF TGTGCCAGCAGTTACGGTGGGACTAGCGCGAAGACCCAGTACTTC
many TRBJ2-3 NA TRBV6-2/TRBV6-3 CASRGHGTDTQYF TGTGCCAGCAGGGGACATGGCACAGATACGCAGTATTTT
many TRBJ2-7 TRBD2 TRBV2 CASGTSGIISEQYF TGTGCCAGCGGGACTAGCGGGATCATAAGCGAGCAGTACTTC
few TRBJ1-2 TRBD1 TRBV5-4 CASSFTGGYGYTF TGTGCCAGCAGCTTTACAGGGGGTTATGGCTACACCTTC
many TRBJ2-7 NA TRBV28 CASRGTPTYEQYF TGTGCCAGCAGAGGGACACCAACCTACGAGCAGTACTTC